This is a list of T cell receptor beta chains from one sample in a study of cytomegalovirus exposure and HLA in healthy donors. Profiling relied on immunoSEQ multiplex PCR, and the TCRdb table lists in-frame clones only, not all of them. The sample holds around 120,000 clones; under 90% are singletons and the top ten take around 3.6%. Material for sequencing was PBMCs. The receptors shown here come from a middle-aged woman in good health and CMV-seronegative. Both conserved end residues are part of each CDR3. A D gene is named only where the DNA matches it firmly. Only part of the rows carry a size: once, few, many, or a class if the clone is expanded.

d_call	clone_size	v_call	cdr3_length	j_call	cdr3_nt	cdr3_aa
NA	NA	TRBV5-1	14	TRBJ1-6	TGCGCCAGCAGCTTGGCAGGGCGTGGTTCACCCCTCCACTTT	CASSLAGRGSPLHF
TRBD1	NA	TRBV2	14	TRBJ1-1	TGTGCCAGCAGTAGGGACAGGGTGAACACTGAAGCTTTCTTT	CASSRDRVNTEAFF
TRBD2	NA	TRBV5-4	17	TRBJ2-3	TGTGCCAGCAGCTTCCCCGGGGCGGGGGGGGACACAGATACGCAGTATTTT	CASSFPGAGGDTDTQYF
NA	many	TRBV4-1	13	TRBJ1-5	TGCGCCAGCAGCCAAGGTATATCTCAGCCCCAGCATTTT	CASSQGISQPQHF
TRBD1	NA	TRBV5-5	14	TRBJ1-1	TGTGCCAGCAGCTACCGCGGACAGGGCGCTGAAGCTTTCTTT	CASSYRGQGAEAFF
TRBD2	NA	TRBV5-6	19	TRBJ2-1	TGTGCCAGCAGCTTAGTCGCTAGCGGGAGCTCAAGCCCTTACAATGAGCAGTTCTTC	CASSLVASGSSSPYNEQFF
TRBD1	NA	TRBV10-2	15	TRBJ2-7	TGCGCCAGCAGTGATTGGGGGACAGGGAAGTACGAGCAGTACTTC	CASSDWGTGKYEQYF
TRBD2	NA	TRBV18	14	TRBJ2-7	TGTGCCAGCTCACCGGGACTAGCGGCTTACGAGCAGTACTTC	CASSPGLAAYEQYF
NA	NA	TRBV2	14	TRBJ2-7	TGTGCCAGCAGTGACAGGGTCCTGTCGTACGAGCAGTACTTC	CASSDRVLSYEQYF
NA	once	TRBV2	14	TRBJ2-7	TGTGCCACAGTCGGACTAACCGGTTCCTACGAGCAGTACTTC	CATVGLTGSYEQYF
NA	once	TRBV4-2	17	TRBJ1-1	TGTGCCAGCAGCCAAGCCGGTATCACCCAAACTAACACTGAAGCTTTCTTT	CASSQAGITQTNTEAFF
TRBD1	NA	TRBV18	16	TRBJ1-1	TGTGCCAGCTCAATTCGACAGGGTTTGATATCCACTGAAGCTTTCTTT	CASSIRQGLISTEAFF
TRBD1	NA	TRBV6-5	15	TRBJ2-4	TGTGCCAGCAGGAAGGGACAGGCGGCCAAAAACATTCAGTACTTC	CASRKGQAAKNIQYF
NA	NA	TRBV9	12	TRBJ2-2	TGTGCCAGCAGCGTCGGTGGCGGGGAGCTGTTTTTT	CASSVGGGELFF
TRBD1	NA	TRBV5-6	15	TRBJ2-7	TGTGCCAGCAGCTGGGGAGACAGGGCAACCTACGAGCAGTACTTC	CASSWGDRATYEQYF
NA	NA	TRBV29-1	13	TRBJ2-2	TGCAGCGTTGTCAGCGCGAACACCGGGGAGCTGTTTTTT	CSVVSANTGELFF
TRBD2	NA	TRBV7-2	13	TRBJ2-7	TGTGCCAGCAGCTTAACGGGAGGAGACGAGCAGTACTTC	CASSLTGGDEQYF
TRBD2	NA	TRBV7-2	15	TRBJ2-1	TGTGCCAGCAGCTTAGGGGGACTAGCGGGAGGAGAGCAGTTCTTC	CASSLGGLAGGEQFF
TRBD2	once	TRBV28	16	TRBJ2-1	TGTGCCAGCAGTACGGGACTAGCGGAAGCCTACAATGAGCAGTTCTTC	CASSTGLAEAYNEQFF
TRBD2	NA	TRBV5-4	15	TRBJ2-3	TGTGCCAGCAGCTTCGCGGGAGGAAACACAGATACGCAGTATTTT	CASSFAGGNTDTQYF